This T cell receptor beta chain comes out of a study of cytomegalovirus exposure and HLA in healthy donors. Per the germline V gene, CDR1 is SGHTA and CDR2 is FQGNSA. The CDR3 totals 14 residues. The trim removed 1 base at V and 5 bases at J, leaving 4 bases unmatched. The PCR employed 60 Vbeta primers together with 13 Jbeta primers. Sequencing was performed with immunoSEQ multiplex PCR; in TCRdb, only in-frame clones are kept and a portion is missing. Found here are about 170,000 clones, about four fifths of them singletons; the top ten hold approximately 2.2%. This chain links TRBV7-2 with TRBJ2-7, with 8 bases fitting TRBD1. This TCR derives from a woman in her 50s in good health and CMV-seronegative. The sample comprised PBMCs. The CDR3 reads CASSLGQGANEQYF. CDR3 coding DNA: TGTGCCAGCAGCTTAGGGCAGGGGGCGAACGAGCAGTACTTC.